This is a list of T cell receptor beta chains from one sample in a study of cytomegalovirus exposure and HLA in healthy donors. Sequencing used immunoSEQ multiplex PCR; TCRdb keeps in-frame clones, though not all of them. Among about 150,000 clones, roughly 79% were seen once, and the ten largest hold approximately 1%. The sequenced sample was PBMCs. The receptors derive from a male donor in good health and CMV-seronegative. The CDR3 runs from the conserved cysteine through the conserved F or W. Fields, in order: clone size, V gene, J gene, D gene, CDR3 protein, CDR3 DNA. D genes are given only for firm matches. Size values are once, few and many counts, or a class for expanded clones, and some rows have none.

>many|TRBV2|TRBJ1-6|.
CASSTGNNSPLHF
TGTGCCAGCAGTACAGGGAATAATTCACCCCTCCACTTT
>.|TRBV4-1|TRBJ2-3|.
CASSQEERGSTDTQYF
TGCGCCAGCAGCCAAGAAGAACGGGGAAGCACAGATACGCAGTATTTT
>.|TRBV19|TRBJ1-6|TRBD1
CASSPRTGIFSPLHF
TGTGCCAGTAGTCCCCGGACAGGGATATTTTCACCCCTCCACTTT
>.|TRBV7-9|TRBJ2-1|TRBD2
CASSPGLAGESQQFF
TGTGCCAGCAGCCCCGGACTAGCGGGGGAGTCCCAGCAGTTCTTC
>.|TRBV30|TRBJ1-1|.
CAWRFSMNTEAFF
TGTGCCTGGAGGTTTTCCATGAACACTGAAGCTTTCTTT
>.|TRBV7-8|TRBJ2-1|TRBD2
CASSLEGSGGHLSSYNEQFF
TGTGCCAGCAGCTTAGAGGGTAGCGGGGGCCATCTGAGCTCCTACAATGAGCAGTTCTTC
>.|TRBV5-1|TRBJ2-6|TRBD1
CASSADRGPGANVLTF
TGCGCCAGCAGCGCGGACAGGGGGCCCGGGGCCAACGTCCTGACTTTC
>few|TRBV7-9|TRBJ1-3|TRBD1
CASSFLNTDREGIYF
TGTGCCAGCAGCTTTTTAAACACGGACAGGGAAGGGATATATTTT
>few|TRBV6-1|TRBJ2-7|TRBD1
CASWGPGQGAYEQYF
TGTGCCAGCTGGGGACCGGGACAGGGTGCCTACGAGCAGTACTTC
>.|TRBV29-1|TRBJ2-7|TRBD1
CSASTGKIYEQYF
TGCAGCGCATCGACAGGGAAGATCTACGAGCAGTACTTC
>.|TRBV12-5|TRBJ2-2|TRBD1
CASGLGRDSLAVWDGELFF
TGTGCTAGTGGTTTGGGACGGGACAGCCTCGCTGTCTGGGACGGGGAGCTGTTTTTT
>medium-sized|TRBV25-1|TRBJ1-4|.
CASGGQGSNEKLFF
TGTGCCAGCGGTGGGCAGGGGAGTAATGAAAAACTGTTTTTT
>.|TRBV13|TRBJ2-3|TRBD2
CASSLARDYLHHTQYF
TGTGCCAGCAGCTTAGCCCGGGACTACCTTCACCATACGCAGTATTTT
>.|TRBV29-1|TRBJ2-7|.
CSVGRGNYEQYF
TGCAGCGTTGGACGCGGGAACTACGAGCAGTACTTC
>.|TRBV5-6|TRBJ2-5|TRBD2
CASSGGLAVQETQYF
TGTGCCAGCAGCGGGGGACTAGCGGTCCAAGAGACCCAGTACTTC
>.|TRBV9|TRBJ2-7|.
CASSARDSISYEQYF
TGTGCCAGCAGCGCTAGGGACTCGATCAGCTACGAGCAGTACTTC
>.|TRBV30|TRBJ2-7|.
CAWVGAGSYEQYF
TGTGCCTGGGTGGGGGCAGGCTCCTACGAGCAGTACTTC
>.|TRBV18|TRBJ2-6|.
CASSPFESRGANVLTF
TGTGCCAGCTCACCCTTCGAAAGCCGTGGGGCCAACGTCCTGACTTTC
>.|TRBV18|TRBJ1-2|.
CASSPEQTSFYGYTF
TGTGCCAGCTCACCTGAACAGACCTCCTTCTATGGCTACACCTTC
>few|TRBV5-4|TRBJ1-1|TRBD1
CASSARTGGGNTEAFF
TGTGCCAGCAGCGCCCGAACAGGGGGCGGGAACACTGAAGCTTTCTTT
>.|TRBV6-5|TRBJ1-1|.
CASGLKPEAFF
TGTGCAAGCGGACTAAAGCCTGAAGCTTTCTTT
>.|TRBV14|TRBJ1-5|.
CASSQDARVLYSNQPQHF
TGTGCCAGCAGCCAAGATGCCAGGGTGCTTTATAGCAATCAGCCCCAGCATTTT
>once|TRBV5-1|TRBJ1-1|.
CASSSYLDSTSNTEAFF
TGCGCCAGCAGCAGCTACCTGGACAGTACTTCGAACACTGAAGCTTTCTTT
>few|TRBV7-6|TRBJ1-1|.
CASSYGTKTEAFF
TGTGCCAGCAGCTATGGGACAAAGACTGAAGCTTTCTTT
>.|TRBV27|TRBJ1-2|TRBD1
CASSMTGPYGYTF
TGTGCCAGCAGTATGACAGGGCCCTATGGCTACACCTTC
>.|TRBV18|TRBJ1-2|TRBD1
CASSPGTGRQGYTF
TGTGCCAGCTCGCCTGGGACAGGCCGACAAGGCTACACCTTC
>.|TRBV7-9|TRBJ1-1|TRBD1
CSSSLRGDRGDTEAFF
TGTTCCAGCAGCTTAAGAGGGGACAGAGGGGACACTGAAGCTTTCTTT
>few|TRBV6-5|TRBJ1-3|.
CASSSTGAGNTIYF
TGTGCCAGCAGTTCGACAGGAGCTGGAAACACCATATATTTT
>.|TRBV9|TRBJ1-2|.
CASSSSGSNYGYTF
TGTGCCAGCAGCTCCTCAGGGTCTAACTATGGCTACACCTTC
>.|TRBV11-2|TRBJ1-1|TRBD1
CASSSSGQGNTEAFF
TGTGCCAGCAGCTCATCCGGACAGGGGAACACTGAAGCTTTCTTT
>.|TRBV9|TRBJ2-3|.
CASSVATGTDTQYF
TGTGCCAGCAGCGTAGCTACCGGGACAGATACGCAGTATTTT
>.|TRBV6-6|TRBJ2-7|.
CASSPPGGGEQYF
TGTGCCAGCAGCCCCCCGGGTGGGGGGGAGCAGTACTTC
>.|TRBV7-6|TRBJ1-1|.
CASSSNPLTPLNTEAFF
TGTGCCAGCAGCTCGAATCCCCTTACACCTCTGAACACTGAAGCTTTCTTT
>.|TRBV5-6|TRBJ2-1|TRBD2
CASSIYSGGAGEQFF
TGTGCCAGCAGCATTTATAGCGGGGGGGCCGGTGAGCAGTTCTTC
>.|TRBV29-1|TRBJ2-3|TRBD2
CSARGLAGGYGTDTQYF
TGCAGCGCTAGAGGACTAGCGGGGGGATACGGCACAGATACGCAGTATTTT
>.|TRBV7-9|TRBJ2-1|TRBD1
CASRDSPYNEQFF
TGTGCCAGTCGGGACAGTCCCTACAATGAGCAGTTCTTC
>few|TRBV7-3|TRBJ1-2|.
CASSFRGTYGYTF
TGTGCCAGCAGTTTCAGGGGAACCTATGGCTACACCTTC
>.|TRBV5-1|TRBJ2-5|TRBD1
CASSKTGGRETQYF
TGCGCCAGCAGCAAAACAGGGGGGAGGGAGACCCAGTACTTC
>.|TRBV9|TRBJ1-2|TRBD1
CASSVALGTGLGYTF
TGTGCCAGCAGCGTAGCGTTGGGGACAGGCCTTGGCTACACCTTC